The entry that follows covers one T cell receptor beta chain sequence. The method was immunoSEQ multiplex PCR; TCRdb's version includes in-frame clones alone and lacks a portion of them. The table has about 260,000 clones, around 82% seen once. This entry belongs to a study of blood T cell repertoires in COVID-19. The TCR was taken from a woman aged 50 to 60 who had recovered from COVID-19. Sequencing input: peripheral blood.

CDR3 nucleotides: TGTGCCACCTCTGGACAGGGGCTCTATGGCTACACCTTC. Translated: CATSGQGLYGYTF. This chain joins TRBV24-1 and TRBJ1-2, with 9 bases that match TRBD1. This CDR3 region has 13 residues. V lost 9 bases to trimming and J lost 4 bases; unmatched junction nucleotides: 5. Per the germline V gene, CDR1 is KGHDR and CDR2 is SFDVKD.